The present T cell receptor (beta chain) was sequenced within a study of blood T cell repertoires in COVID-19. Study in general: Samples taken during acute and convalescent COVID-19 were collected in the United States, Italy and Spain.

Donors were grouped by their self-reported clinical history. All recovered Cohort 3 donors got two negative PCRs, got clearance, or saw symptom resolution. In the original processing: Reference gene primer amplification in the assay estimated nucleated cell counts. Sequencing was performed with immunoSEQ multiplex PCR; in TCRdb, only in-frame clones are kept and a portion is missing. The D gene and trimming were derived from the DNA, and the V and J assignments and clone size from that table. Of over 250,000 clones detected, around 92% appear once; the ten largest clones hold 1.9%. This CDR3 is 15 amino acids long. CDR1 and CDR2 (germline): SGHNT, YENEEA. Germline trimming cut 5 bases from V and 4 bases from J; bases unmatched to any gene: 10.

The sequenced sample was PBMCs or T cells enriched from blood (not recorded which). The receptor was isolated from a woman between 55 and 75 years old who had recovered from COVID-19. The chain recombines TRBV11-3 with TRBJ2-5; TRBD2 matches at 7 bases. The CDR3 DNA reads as TGTGCCAGCAGCCCCCAGGGTGGGGGGGGAGAGACCCAGTACTTC. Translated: CASSPQGGGGETQYF.